This record concerns one T cell receptor beta chain sequence. Random-hexamer reverse transcription was applied to about 0.45 to 1 ug RNA. With immunoSEQ multiplex PCR, TCR beta CDR3 was amplified across 54 Vbeta and 13 Jbeta. TCRdb reanalysed the immunoSEQ multiplex PCR reads using MiXCR and keeps one entry per CDR3 protein. Here the sample spans approximately 160,000 distinct CDR3 sequences, 90% to 95% being singletons. These data originate in a study of CD8 T cells in Susac syndrome. V shed 1 base and J 4 bases; nucleotides not matched to a gene: 3. This CDR3 region has 14 residues. From germline, CDR1 is MGHDK and CDR2 SYGVNS.

The TCR originated in a human donor in good health. The rearrangement uses TRBV25-1 and TRBJ1-1; TRBD1 matches 7 bases. Sequences were obtained from CD4+ T cells from PBMCs. Here the CDR3 reads CASSEFQGGTEAFF. In nucleotides, the CDR3 is TGTGCCAGCAGTGAATTTCAGGGGGGCACTGAAGCTTTCTTT.